This T cell receptor beta chain was found in a study of blood T cells in healthy people across ages. Whole-study results and caveats: Estimates drawn from one million T cells were deemed to understate diversity.

Together with a sample-barcoded 5' primer, a J-beta primer mix was included in a second PCR lasting 7 to 11 cycles. Researchers report that a template-switch adaptor with 12 random nucleotides tagged each cDNA molecule. From the 5' RACE reads, TCRdb called clonotypes with MiXCR, one entry per CDR3 protein. Of about 1.5 million distinct CDR3 sequences detected, roughly 43% appear once; the ten largest clones hold approximately 4%. Germline V gene lookup returns CDR1 DFQATT and CDR2 SNEGSKA (reference sequence). The CDR3 extends over 13 amino acids. The V end lost 0 bases, the J end lost 7 bases, and 12 bases lay between the germline ends. Healthy Caucasians from Russia aged about 6 to 90 served as donors. Points on this clonotype: Its antigen is currently unknown.

Sequences were obtained from blood. The genes are TRBV20-1 and TRBJ1-2, with D possibly TRBD1 on 6 matching bases. The source is a woman aged 18-29 years in good health. As DNA, the CDR3 is TGCAGTGCTAGAGATACCACCAGGGGTGGCTACACCTTC. This gives the protein CSARDTTRGGYTF.